The 13 T cell receptor beta chains below all came from one sample that was sequenced in a study of blood T cell repertoires in COVID-19. Here immunoSEQ multiplex PCR was the method, and the copy in TCRdb shows in-frame clones only, minus some. Of 120,000 or so clones listed, about 88% are singletons. The source material was peripheral blood. The receptors derive from an elderly woman with acute or convalescent COVID-19.

The chain combines TRBV5-1 with TRBJ2-7; maybe TRBD1 (6 bases). V was clipped by 4 bases and J by 2 bases, with 19 bases between them. This CDR3 comprises 16 residues. Germline lookup yields CDR1 SGHRS and CDR2 YFSETQ. CDR3 in DNA: TGCGCCAGCAGCCCGGGTAGTACAGGGATTCCCTACGAGCAGTACTTC. Encoded protein: CASSPGSTGIPYEQYF.

The gene calls are TRBV27 and TRBJ1-1; TRBD1 matches 8 bases. Losses at the gene ends were 2 bases for V and 0 bases for J; bases not matched to a gene: 5. This CDR3 contains 16 residues. The germline V gene encodes CDR1 MNHEY and CDR2 SMNVEV (reference sequence). CDR3 nucleotide sequence: TGTGCCAGCAGTTTAGACAGGGGTTCTATGAACACTGAAGCTTTCTTT. Translating gives CASSLDRGSMNTEAFF.

Concerning this clone itself: Other DNA sequences of this sample code for an identical CDR3. In nucleotides, the CDR3 is TGTGCCAGCAGTGAACAGGGTAACTATGGCTACACCTTC. Its translation: CASSEQGNYGYTF. The rearrangement links TRBV2 to TRBJ1-2; possible D gene TRBD1, 5 bases. With 2 bases removed from V and 1 base from J, the gap between germline ends came to 5 bases. From germline, CDR1 is SNHLY and CDR2 FYNNEI. The CDR3 spans 13 residues. Using reference TRBV2 and TRBJ1-2 for the parts outside the CDR3, the full variable domain is EPEVTQTPSHQVTQMGQEVILRCVPISNHLYFYWYRQILGQKVEFLVSFYNNEISEKSEIFDDQFSVERPDGSNFTLKIRSTKLEDSAMYFCASSEQGNYGYTFGSGTRLTVV.

This chain uses TRBV5-8 with TRBJ2-3; D call uncertain. Germline values: CDR1 SGHTS, CDR2 YDEGEE. Trimming cost V 4 bases and J 2 bases, with 14 bases left between them. The CDR3 length is 15 residues. CDR3 sequence (DNA): TGTGCCAGCAGCCCCAGCGAGCGTCACACAGATACGCAGTATTTT. Its protein is CASSPSERHTDTQYF.

The gene calls are TRBV7-2 and TRBJ2-5, with D perhaps matching TRBD2 (5 bases). The CDR3 loop spans 13 amino acids. Trimming took 5 bases from V and 4 from J, leaving 11 bases between them. Germline loops: CDR1 SGHTA, CDR2 FQGNSA. The CDR3 bases are TGTGCCAGCAGCCTCACCGGGGTAGAGACCCAGTACTTC. It yields the protein CASSLTGVETQYF.

The chain couples TRBV18 to TRBJ1-3; D is ambiguous. CDR3 size: 13 residues. V lost 8 bases and J 0 bases, leaving 8 bases between the germline ends. CDR1 KGHSH and CDR2 LQKENI come from the germline V gene. CDR3 coding DNA: TGTGCCAGCATCGGTAGCTCTGGAAACACCATATATTTT. Protein product: CASIGSSGNTIYF.

The chain carries TRBV3-1 (or the pseudogene TRBV3-2) and TRBJ1-6; weak D call: TRBD1 (5 bases). CDR1 is LGHDT, CDR2 YNNKEL, per germline (reference sequence). The CDR3 is 14 residues long. Trimming cost V 2 bases and J 9 bases, with 11 bases left between them. CDR3 in amino acids: CASSQRQGGSPLHF. In DNA form, the CDR3 reads TGTGCCAGCAGCCAACGGCAGGGAGGTTCACCCCTCCACTTT.

The rearrangement uses TRBV16 and TRBJ1-1; 7 positions match TRBD1. CDR1 and CDR2 (germline): KGHSY, FQNENV. The trim removed 4 bases at V and 4 bases at J, leaving 9 bases unmatched. The CDR3 is 15 residues long. For the CDR3, the DNA is TGTGCCAGCAGCCCACAGACAGGGAGGAGCACTGAAGCTTTCTTT. Translated, it gives CASSPQTGRSTEAFF.

The rearrangement links TRBV6-2 or TRBV6-3 to TRBJ1-1; TRBD1 is a possible D gene (5 bases). The CDR3 sequence is 14 residues long. Trimming removed 4 bases from V and 1 base from J, with 10 bases in between. In germline, CDR1 is MNHEY, CDR2 SVGEGT. The CDR3 here is CASSSWGENTEAFF. The CDR3 DNA follows: TGTGCCAGCAGTTCATGGGGGGAGAACACTGAAGCTTTCTTT.

This clone occurred a few times. This chain connects TRBV27 to TRBJ1-2; 8 nucleotides align to TRBD1. The CDR3 is 16 amino acids. V was clipped by 4 bases and J by 0 bases; unmatched bases: 7. CDR1 is MNHEY and CDR2 is SMNVEV in the germline V gene (reference sequence). The CDR3 DNA reads as TGTGCCAGCAGTTCGAGACAGGGGATTTCTAACTATGGCTACACCTTC. It specifies CASSSRQGISNYGYTF.

CDR3 loop: CASSPLRQGNSPLHF. In DNA form, the CDR3 reads TGTGCCAGCAGCCCCCTTCGTCAGGGTAATTCACCCCTCCACTTT. V and J are TRBV5-5 and TRBJ1-6; possibly TRBD1 for D (5 bases). The CDR3 is 15 amino acids. Germline assignment: CDR1 SGHKS and CDR2 YYEKEE (reference sequence). V lost 4 bases and J 6 bases, leaving 14 bases between the germline ends. Based on the CDR3 plus reference TRBV5-5 and TRBJ1-6, the full variable domain is DAGVTQSPTHLIKTRGQQVTLRCSPISGHKSVSWYQQVLGQGPQFIFQYYEKEERGRGNFPDRFSARQFPNYSSELNVNALLLGDSALYLCASSPLRQGNSPLHFGNGTRLTVT.

V is TRBV5-1 and J is TRBJ2-7, with D tentatively TRBD2 (7 bases). Germline-derived CDR1 and CDR2 are SGHRS and YFSETQ. Trimming shortened V by 6 bases and J by 2 bases, and 18 bases separated the two germline ends. This CDR3 has 15 amino acids. The DNA for the CDR3 is TGCGCCAGCACCTTAGGGGGGGGCCCTACCTACGAGCAGTACTTC. Translating it yields CASTLGGGPTYEQYF.

The V gene is TRBV28, the J gene TRBJ2-7, with TRBD2 identical over 9 bases. This CDR3 is built from 17 residues. With V trimmed by 2 bases and J by 2 bases, 10 bases remained unmatched. Germline V gene data show CDR1 as MDHEN and CDR2 as SYDVKM. This CDR3 reads CASSLVLGSGSPYEQYF. The DNA of the CDR3 is TGTGCCAGCAGTTTAGTTCTTGGTAGCGGGAGCCCCTACGAGCAGTACTTC.